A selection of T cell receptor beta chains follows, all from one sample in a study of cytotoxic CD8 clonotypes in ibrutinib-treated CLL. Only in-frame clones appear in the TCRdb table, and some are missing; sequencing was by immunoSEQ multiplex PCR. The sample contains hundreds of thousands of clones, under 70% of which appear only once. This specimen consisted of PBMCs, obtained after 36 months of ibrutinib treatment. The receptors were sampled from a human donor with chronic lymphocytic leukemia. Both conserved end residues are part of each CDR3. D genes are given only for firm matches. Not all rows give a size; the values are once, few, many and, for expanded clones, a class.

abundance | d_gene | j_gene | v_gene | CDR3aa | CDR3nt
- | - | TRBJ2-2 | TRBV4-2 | CASSQDPRQMVTGELFF | TGTGCCAGCAGCCAAGATCCTAGACAGATGGTTACCGGGGAGCTGTTTTTT
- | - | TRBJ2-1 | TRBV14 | CASSHVYNEQFF | TGTGCCAGCAGCCATGTCTACAATGAGCAGTTCTTC
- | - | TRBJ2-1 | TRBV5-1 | CASSVLAQGEQFF | TGCGCCAGCAGCGTACTAGCCCAAGGCGAGCAGTTCTTC
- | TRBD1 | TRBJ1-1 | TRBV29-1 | CSAGQAALIF | TGCAGCGCGGGACAGGCCGCTTTAATCTTT
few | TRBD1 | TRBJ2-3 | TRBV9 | CASSVGQGTQYF | TGTGCCAGCAGCGTAGGACAGGGAACGCAGTATTTT
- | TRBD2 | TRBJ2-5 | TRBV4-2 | CASSQGLAEETQYF | TGTGCCAGCAGCCAGGGACTAGCGGAAGAGACCCAGTACTTC
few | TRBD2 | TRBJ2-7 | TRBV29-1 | CSVETGTSSYEQYF | TGCAGCGTCGAAACCGGGACTAGCAGCTACGAGCAGTACTTC
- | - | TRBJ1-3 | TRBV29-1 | CSVRLGNTIYF | TGCAGCGTTAGGCTTGGAAACACCATATATTTT
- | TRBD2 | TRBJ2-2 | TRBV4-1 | CASSLGLAENTGELFF | TGCGCCAGCAGCCTAGGACTAGCGGAGAACACCGGGGAGCTGTTTTTT
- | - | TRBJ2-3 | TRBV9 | CASGSSTDTQYF | TGTGCCAGCGGCTCTTCCACAGATACGCAGTATTTT
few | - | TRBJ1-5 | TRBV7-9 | CASSLGGLSNQPQHF | TGTGCCAGCAGCTTAGGGGGATTGAGCAATCAGCCCCAGCATTTT
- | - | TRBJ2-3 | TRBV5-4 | CASSFMGPSTDTQYF | TGTGCCAGCAGCTTTATGGGACCTAGCACAGATACGCAGTATTTT
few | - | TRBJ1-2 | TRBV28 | CASSPGDYGYTF | TGTGCCAGCAGTCCTGGTGACTATGGCTACACCTTC
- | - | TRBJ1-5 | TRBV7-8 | CASSFAGENQPQHF | TGTGCCAGCAGCTTCGCAGGGGAAAATCAGCCCCAGCATTTT
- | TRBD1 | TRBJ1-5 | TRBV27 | CASSYTGGDQPQHF | TGTGCCAGCAGCTACACAGGGGGCGATCAGCCCCAGCATTTT
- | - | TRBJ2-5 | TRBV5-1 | CASSFQTLVGLETQYF | TGCGCCAGCAGCTTTCAGACCCTAGTCGGGCTAGAGACCCAGTACTTC
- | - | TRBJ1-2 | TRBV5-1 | CASSLVQGWGGNGYTF | TGCGCCAGCAGCTTGGTTCAAGGTTGGGGAGGTAATGGCTACACCTTC
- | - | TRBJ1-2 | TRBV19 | CASSIDSRVFYGYTF | TGTGCCAGTAGTATTGATTCCCGGGTTTTCTATGGCTACACCTTC
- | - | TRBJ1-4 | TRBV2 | CASSEGRMRGAREKLFF | TGTGCCAGCAGTGAAGGGCGGATGCGGGGGGCACGGGAAAAACTGTTTTTT
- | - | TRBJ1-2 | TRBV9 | CASSTVGQHYGYTF | TGTGCCAGCAGCACCGTCGGACAGCACTATGGCTACACCTTC
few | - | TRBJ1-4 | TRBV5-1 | CASSLAGMDEKLFF | TGCGCCAGCAGCTTGGCGGGAATGGATGAAAAACTGTTTTTT
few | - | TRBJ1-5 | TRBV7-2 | CASSLGQINQPQHF | TGTGCCAGCAGCTTAGGACAGATTAATCAGCCCCAGCATTTT
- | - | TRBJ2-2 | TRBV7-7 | CASSPARTGELFF | TGTGCCAGCAGCCCCGCGAGAACCGGGGAGCTGTTTTTT